This TCR beta chain was documented in a study of blood T cell repertoires in COVID-19. Turning to the study itself: Donors in the United States, Italy and Spain gave samples during acute or convalescent COVID-19. The cDNA or gDNA used as material had been derived from T cells, B-cell-depleted T cells, or PBMCs.

Original data processing: It was from reference gene primer amplification that nucleated cell counts were estimated. The data were produced by immunoSEQ multiplex PCR, yet TCRdb's version contains in-frame clones alone and is incomplete. Clonal size and the V and J genes are those of that table, whereas D and trimming came from the DNA. The sample consists of hundreds of thousands of clones, roughly 87% of them appearing once. The Seattle patients joined while their infection was active and were tracked longitudinally afterward. The sample was peripheral blood. This clonotype was sampled from a man aged 18 to 29 with COVID-19, enrolled during active disease.

The CDR3 nucleotides read TGTGCCAGCAGCCCAGGACTAGCCCAACCCACTCCATCCTACAATGAGCAGTTCTTC. Translation: CASSPGLAQPTPSYNEQFF. This rearrangement joins TRBV6-2 or TRBV6-3 to TRBJ2-1; TRBD2 matches at 8 bases. J lost 1 base, V lost 6 bases, and 17 bases had no gene match. In germline, CDR1 is MNHEY, CDR2 SVGEGT. CDR3 length: 19 amino acids.